A selection of T cell receptor beta chains follows, all from one sample in a study of blood T cell repertoires in COVID-19. TCRdb's copy holds only in-frame clones and misses some; the assay was immunoSEQ multiplex PCR. The table lists around 140,000 clones, around 89% of them singletons. Sample: peripheral blood. These receptor sequences come from a man aged 55 to 69 with COVID-19, enrolled during active disease. Both conserved end residues are part of each CDR3. Fields, in order: J gene, V gene, D gene, clone size, CDR3 protein, CDR3 DNA. The D gene is left open where the match is weak. Clone size appears in some rows only: once, few, many, or a class for an expanded clone.

J gene: TRBJ1-2; V gene: TRBV7-2; D gene: TRBD1; clone size: -; CDR3 protein: CASSSGQGDYGYTF; CDR3 DNA: TGTGCCAGCAGCTCGGGACAGGGGGACTATGGCTACACCTTC
J gene: TRBJ1-2; V gene: TRBV2; D gene: TRBD1; clone size: -; CDR3 protein: CASSVTGDGYTF; CDR3 DNA: TGTGCCAGCAGTGTCACAGGGGATGGCTACACCTTC
J gene: TRBJ1-6; V gene: TRBV7-2; D gene: TRBD1; clone size: few; CDR3 protein: CASSFPATGTGNSPLHF; CDR3 DNA: TGTGCCAGCAGCTTCCCGGCGACCGGGACAGGGAATTCACCCCTCCACTTT
J gene: TRBJ1-2; V gene: TRBV5-1; D gene: TRBD1; clone size: -; CDR3 protein: CASSLTGGEYGYTF; CDR3 DNA: TGCGCCAGCAGCTTAACAGGGGGCGAGTATGGCTACACCTTC
J gene: TRBJ2-1; V gene: TRBV4-2; D gene: TRBD1; clone size: -; CDR3 protein: CASSQAGGRYNEQFF; CDR3 DNA: TGTGCCAGCAGCCAGGCAGGGGGCAGGTACAATGAGCAGTTCTTC
J gene: TRBJ1-4; V gene: TRBV15; D gene: -; clone size: -; CDR3 protein: CATRPDTGEKLFF; CDR3 DNA: TGTGCCACCAGGCCGGATACGGGTGAAAAACTGTTTTTT
J gene: TRBJ2-7; V gene: TRBV6-5; D gene: TRBD1; clone size: -; CDR3 protein: CASRPSTGGAGEQYF; CDR3 DNA: TGTGCCAGCAGGCCCTCGACAGGGGGCGCGGGCGAGCAGTACTTC
J gene: TRBJ2-7; V gene: TRBV5-1; D gene: -; clone size: -; CDR3 protein: CASSLGLVEAEQYF; CDR3 DNA: TGCGCCAGCAGCTTGGGTCTAGTTGAGGCCGAGCAGTACTTC
J gene: TRBJ1-2; V gene: TRBV7-9; D gene: -; clone size: -; CDR3 protein: CASSLAGFYGYTF; CDR3 DNA: TGTGCCAGCAGCTTAGCCGGGTTCTATGGCTACACCTTC
J gene: TRBJ1-1; V gene: TRBV25-1; D gene: -; clone size: -; CDR3 protein: CASSASRVVGTEAFF; CDR3 DNA: TGTGCCAGCAGTGCCTCCAGGGTGGTAGGTACTGAAGCTTTCTTT
J gene: TRBJ1-5; V gene: TRBV19; D gene: TRBD1; clone size: -; CDR3 protein: CASSSDRGLRNQPQHF; CDR3 DNA: TGTGCCAGTAGTTCGGACAGGGGGTTGCGGAATCAGCCCCAGCATTTT
J gene: TRBJ2-7; V gene: TRBV5-1; D gene: -; clone size: -; CDR3 protein: CASSLAPGSYEQYF; CDR3 DNA: TGCGCCAGCAGCTTGGCCCCCGGTTCCTACGAGCAGTACTTC
J gene: TRBJ1-1; V gene: TRBV12-3/TRBV12-4; D gene: -; clone size: -; CDR3 protein: CASATRGDTEAFF; CDR3 DNA: TGTGCCAGCGCGACCCGGGGGGACACTGAAGCTTTCTTT
J gene: TRBJ1-1; V gene: TRBV4-3; D gene: TRBD1; clone size: -; CDR3 protein: CASSQAEGAGEAFF; CDR3 DNA: TGCGCCAGCAGCCAAGCCGAGGGGGCTGGTGAAGCTTTCTTT
J gene: TRBJ1-6; V gene: TRBV4-3; D gene: -; clone size: -; CDR3 protein: CASSLLPRGENTPIPYNSPLHF; CDR3 DNA: TGCGCCAGCAGCCTCCTCCCTCGGGGGGAGAATACCCCCATCCCCTATAATTCACCCCTCCACTTT
J gene: TRBJ2-7; V gene: TRBV3-1/TRBV3-2; D gene: TRBD1; clone size: -; CDR3 protein: CASSPPGQASTGYEQYF; CDR3 DNA: TGTGCCAGCAGCCCTCCCGGACAGGCAAGTACAGGCTACGAGCAGTACTTC
J gene: TRBJ1-2; V gene: TRBV25-1; D gene: -; clone size: -; CDR3 protein: CASSEVGGYGYTF; CDR3 DNA: TGTGCCAGCAGTGAAGTGGGGGGGTATGGCTACACCTTC
J gene: TRBJ1-3; V gene: TRBV19; D gene: -; clone size: -; CDR3 protein: CASARTLSGNTIYF; CDR3 DNA: TGTGCCAGTGCCAGAACCCTCTCTGGAAACACCATATATTTT
J gene: TRBJ2-4; V gene: TRBV5-4; D gene: TRBD1; clone size: -; CDR3 protein: CASSLKGGRAKNIQYF; CDR3 DNA: TGTGCCAGCAGCTTGAAAGGGGGCAGGGCCAAAAACATTCAGTACTTC
J gene: TRBJ1-1; V gene: TRBV7-2; D gene: -; clone size: once; CDR3 protein: CASSLYREGAEAFF; CDR3 DNA: TGTGCCAGCAGCTTATACAGGGAAGGCGCTGAAGCTTTCTTT
J gene: TRBJ1-2; V gene: TRBV5-8; D gene: -; clone size: -; CDR3 protein: CASSLAGGSNYGYTF; CDR3 DNA: TGTGCCAGCAGCTTGGCCGGGGGGTCGAACTATGGCTACACCTTC
J gene: TRBJ2-7; V gene: TRBV7-9; D gene: TRBD2; clone size: -; CDR3 protein: CASSLGGGYEQYF; CDR3 DNA: TGTGCCAGCAGCTTAGGCGGGGGCTACGAGCAGTACTTC
J gene: TRBJ1-5; V gene: TRBV7-8; D gene: TRBD1; clone size: -; CDR3 protein: CASSFIPGQPNQPQHF; CDR3 DNA: TGTGCCAGCAGCTTTATCCCGGGACAGCCGAATCAGCCCCAGCATTTT
J gene: TRBJ1-3; V gene: TRBV5-4; D gene: TRBD1; clone size: once; CDR3 protein: CASSAPPGQGSGNTIYF; CDR3 DNA: TGTGCCAGCAGCGCACCTCCGGGACAGGGGAGCGGAAACACCATATATTTT
J gene: TRBJ2-7; V gene: TRBV6-5; D gene: TRBD2; clone size: -; CDR3 protein: CASRLAGPNYEQYF; CDR3 DNA: TGTGCCAGCAGACTAGCGGGGCCAAACTACGAGCAGTACTTC
J gene: TRBJ2-7; V gene: TRBV19; D gene: TRBD1; clone size: -; CDR3 protein: CASSPDRGNEQYF; CDR3 DNA: TGTGCCAGTAGCCCGGACAGGGGGAACGAGCAGTACTTC
J gene: TRBJ1-2; V gene: TRBV19; D gene: TRBD1; clone size: -; CDR3 protein: CASSTPWKGADMGYTF; CDR3 DNA: TGTGCCAGTAGCACCCCATGGAAGGGGGCGGATATGGGCTACACCTTC
J gene: TRBJ1-2; V gene: TRBV6-2/TRBV6-3; D gene: TRBD1; clone size: -; CDR3 protein: CASSYVLDRGSYTF; CDR3 DNA: TGTGCCAGCAGTTACGTCCTGGACAGGGGATCCTACACCTTC
J gene: TRBJ1-1; V gene: TRBV5-1; D gene: TRBD1; clone size: -; CDR3 protein: CASSRGQGGNTEAFF; CDR3 DNA: TGCGCCAGCAGCAGAGGACAGGGGGGGAACACTGAAGCTTTCTTT
J gene: TRBJ1-5; V gene: TRBV19; D gene: TRBD1; clone size: -; CDR3 protein: CASSPGTGYGQPQHF; CDR3 DNA: TGTGCCAGTAGTCCCGGGACAGGGTACGGTCAGCCCCAGCATTTT
J gene: TRBJ2-1; V gene: TRBV9; D gene: -; clone size: -; CDR3 protein: CASSPLRGGEQFF; CDR3 DNA: TGTGCCAGCAGCCCCCTCCGGGGTGGTGAGCAGTTCTTC
J gene: TRBJ2-3; V gene: TRBV11-3; D gene: -; clone size: few; CDR3 protein: CASSLDTSTDTQYF; CDR3 DNA: TGTGCCAGCAGCTTAGACACAAGCACAGATACGCAGTATTTT